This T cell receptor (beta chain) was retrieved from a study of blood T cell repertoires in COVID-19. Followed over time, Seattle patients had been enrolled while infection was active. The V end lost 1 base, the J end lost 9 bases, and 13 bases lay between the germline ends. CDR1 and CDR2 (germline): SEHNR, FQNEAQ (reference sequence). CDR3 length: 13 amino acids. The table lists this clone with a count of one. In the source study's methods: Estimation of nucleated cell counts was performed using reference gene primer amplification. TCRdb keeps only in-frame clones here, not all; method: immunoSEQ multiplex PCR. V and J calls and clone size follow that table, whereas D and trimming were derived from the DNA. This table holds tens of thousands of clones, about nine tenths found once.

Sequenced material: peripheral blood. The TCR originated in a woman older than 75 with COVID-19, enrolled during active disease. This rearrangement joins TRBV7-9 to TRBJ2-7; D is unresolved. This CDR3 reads CASSLGYSQGQYF. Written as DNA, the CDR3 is TGTGCCAGCAGCTTAGGGTACAGCCAAGGGCAGTACTTC. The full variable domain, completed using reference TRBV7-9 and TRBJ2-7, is DTGVSQNPRHKITKRGQNVTFRCDPISEHNRLYWYRQTLGQGPEFLTYFQNEAQLEKSRLLSDRFSAERPKGSFSTLEIQRTEQGDSAMYLCASSLGYSQGQYFGPGTRLTVT.